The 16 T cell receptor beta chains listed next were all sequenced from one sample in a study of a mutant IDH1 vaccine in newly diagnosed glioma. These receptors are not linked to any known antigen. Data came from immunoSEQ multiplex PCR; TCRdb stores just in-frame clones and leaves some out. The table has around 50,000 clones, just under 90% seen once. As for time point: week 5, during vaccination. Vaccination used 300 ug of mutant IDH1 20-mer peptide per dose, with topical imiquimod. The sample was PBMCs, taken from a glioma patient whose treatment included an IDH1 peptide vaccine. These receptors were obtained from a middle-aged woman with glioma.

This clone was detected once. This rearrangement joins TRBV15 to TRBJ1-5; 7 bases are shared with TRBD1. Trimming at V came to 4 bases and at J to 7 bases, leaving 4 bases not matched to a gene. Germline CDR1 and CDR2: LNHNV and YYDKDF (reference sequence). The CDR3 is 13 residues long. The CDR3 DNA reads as TGTGCCACCAGCAAGGGGGCGGGGCAGCCCCAGCATTTT. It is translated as CATSKGAGQPQHF.

CDR3 in DNA: TGTGCCAGCAATATCGGACGGACTGAAGCTTTCTTT. As protein: CASNIGRTEAFF. The chain is built from TRBV7-9 and TRBJ1-1, with D unresolved. Trimming cost V 7 bases and J 5 bases, with 11 bases left between them. CDR1 and CDR2 (germline): SEHNR, FQNEAQ (reference sequence). CDR3 size: 12 residues.

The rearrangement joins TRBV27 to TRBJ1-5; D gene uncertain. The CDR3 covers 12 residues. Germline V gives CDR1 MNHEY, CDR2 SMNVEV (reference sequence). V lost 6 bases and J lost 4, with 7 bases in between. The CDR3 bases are TGTGCCAGCAGAACCGGGAATCAGCCCCAGCATTTT. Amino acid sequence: CASRTGNQPQHF.

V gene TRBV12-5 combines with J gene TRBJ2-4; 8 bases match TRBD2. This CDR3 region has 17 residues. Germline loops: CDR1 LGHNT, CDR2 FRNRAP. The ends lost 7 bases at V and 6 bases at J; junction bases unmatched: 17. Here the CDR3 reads CASAPLAGGDGRNIQYF. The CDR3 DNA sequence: TGTGCTAGTGCCCCACTCGCGGGGGGCGACGGACGAAACATTCAGTACTTC.

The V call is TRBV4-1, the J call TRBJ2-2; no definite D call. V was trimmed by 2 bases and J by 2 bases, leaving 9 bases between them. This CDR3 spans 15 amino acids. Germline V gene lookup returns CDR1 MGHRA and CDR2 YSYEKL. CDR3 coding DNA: TGCGCCAGCAGCCAACCTCTTAGTAACACCGGGGAGCTGTTTTTT. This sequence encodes CASSQPLSNTGELFF.

CDR3 sequence reads: CASSLVGTGYNEQFF. CDR3 nucleotides: TGTGCCAGCAGCTTGGTCGGGACAGGTTACAATGAGCAGTTCTTC. V gene TRBV5-4 combines with J gene TRBJ2-1; 8 bases line up with TRBD1. This CDR3 has 15 residues. The V and J ends lost 0 bases and 4 bases, in that order; junction bases with no gene match: 3. The germline V gene encodes CDR1 SGHNT and CDR2 YYREEE (reference sequence).

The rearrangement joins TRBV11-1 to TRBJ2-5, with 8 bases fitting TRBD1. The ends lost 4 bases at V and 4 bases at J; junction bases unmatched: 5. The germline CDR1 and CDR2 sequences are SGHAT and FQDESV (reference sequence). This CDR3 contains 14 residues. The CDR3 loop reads CASSSRTGRETQYF. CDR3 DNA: TGTGCCAGCAGCTCCCGGACAGGGCGAGAGACCCAGTACTTC. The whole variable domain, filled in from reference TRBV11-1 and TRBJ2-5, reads EAEVAQSPRYKITEKSQAVAFWCDPISGHATLYWYRQILGQGPELLVQFQDESVVDDSQLPKDRFSAERLKGVDSTLKIQPAELGDSAMYLCASSSRTGRETQYFGPGTRLLVL.

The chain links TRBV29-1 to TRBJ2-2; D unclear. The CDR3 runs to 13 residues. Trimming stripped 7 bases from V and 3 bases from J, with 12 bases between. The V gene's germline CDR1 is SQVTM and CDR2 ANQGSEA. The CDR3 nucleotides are TGCAGCGGAAAGGCGCGCTACACCGGGGAGCTGTTTTTT. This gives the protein CSGKARYTGELFF.

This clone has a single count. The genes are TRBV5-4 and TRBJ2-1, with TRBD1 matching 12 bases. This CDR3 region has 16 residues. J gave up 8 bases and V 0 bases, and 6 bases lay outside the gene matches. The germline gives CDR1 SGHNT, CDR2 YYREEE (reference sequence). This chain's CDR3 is CASSLGDRGLVDEQFF. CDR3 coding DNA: TGTGCCAGCAGCTTGGGGGACAGGGGGCTCGTCGATGAGCAGTTCTTC.

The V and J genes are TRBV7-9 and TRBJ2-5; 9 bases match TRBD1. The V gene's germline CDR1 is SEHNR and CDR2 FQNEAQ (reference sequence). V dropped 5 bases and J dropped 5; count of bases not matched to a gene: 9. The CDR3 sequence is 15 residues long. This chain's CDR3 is CASSPRDRDWETQYF. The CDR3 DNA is TGTGCCAGCAGCCCCCGGGACAGGGATTGGGAGACCCAGTACTTC.

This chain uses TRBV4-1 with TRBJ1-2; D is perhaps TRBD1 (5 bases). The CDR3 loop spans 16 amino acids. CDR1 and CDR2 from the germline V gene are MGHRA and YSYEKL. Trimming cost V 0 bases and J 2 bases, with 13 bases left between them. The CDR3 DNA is TGCGCCAGCAGCCAAGATGAAGGGGCCCTAAACTATGGCTACACCTTC. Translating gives CASSQDEGALNYGYTF.

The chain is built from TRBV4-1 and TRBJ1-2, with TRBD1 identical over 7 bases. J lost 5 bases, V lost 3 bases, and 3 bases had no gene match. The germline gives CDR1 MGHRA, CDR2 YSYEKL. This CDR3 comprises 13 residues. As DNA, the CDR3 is TGCGCCAGCAGCCACGACAGGGAATATGGCTACACCTTC. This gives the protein CASSHDREYGYTF.

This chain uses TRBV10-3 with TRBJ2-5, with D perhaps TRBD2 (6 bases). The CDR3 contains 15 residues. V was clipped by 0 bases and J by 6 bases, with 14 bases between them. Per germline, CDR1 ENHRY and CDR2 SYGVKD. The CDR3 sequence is CAISESSGLGQTQYF. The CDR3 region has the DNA TGTGCCATCAGTGAGTCGAGCGGGCTGGGGCAGACCCAGTACTTC.

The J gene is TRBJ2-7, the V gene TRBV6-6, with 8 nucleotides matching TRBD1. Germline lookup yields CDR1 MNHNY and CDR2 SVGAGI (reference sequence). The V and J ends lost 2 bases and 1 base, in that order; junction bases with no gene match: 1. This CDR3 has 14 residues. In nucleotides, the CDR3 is TGTGCCAGCAGTTACGGGGACAGGTCCTACGAGCAGTACTTC. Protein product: CASSYGDRSYEQYF.

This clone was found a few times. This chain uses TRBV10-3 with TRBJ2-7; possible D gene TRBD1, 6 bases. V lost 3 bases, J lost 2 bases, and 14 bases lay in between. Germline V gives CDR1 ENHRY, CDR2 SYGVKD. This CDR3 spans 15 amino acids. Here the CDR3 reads CAISESQGRTYEQYF. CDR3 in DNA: TGTGCCATCAGTGAAAGCCAGGGGCGTACCTACGAGCAGTACTTC.

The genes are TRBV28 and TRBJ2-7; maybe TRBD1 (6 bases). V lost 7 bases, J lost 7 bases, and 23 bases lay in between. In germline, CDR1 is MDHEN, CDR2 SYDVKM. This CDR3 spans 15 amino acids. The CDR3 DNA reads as TGTGCCAGCACCCGAGGAGACTGGGGGCAGCGGGAGCAGTACTTC. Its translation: CASTRGDWGQREQYF.